This TCR beta chain was captured in a study of regulatory T cells in long-lasting Graves disease. Study-wide results and limits: Persistent disease preferred TRBV28, TRBJ1-2 and TRBJ2-5; new disease, TRBV20-1 and TRBJ2-1.

To make TCR beta libraries, researchers used iRepertoire HTBI primers and Arm-PCR of CDR3 regions. Original analysis: Segment identification across samples yielded 60 to 80 TRBV and more than 11 TRBJ segments. One entry per CDR3 protein results from TCRdb running MiXCR on the multiplex PCR reads. These V and J calls rely on TCRdb rather than the paper's analysis. The table includes under 300,000 distinct CDR3 sequences, 18% detected once. Of note for this clonotype: Its target is not known. A read error may explain this, as a much larger clone is one base away.

The CDR3 has 13 residues. Germline V gene lookup returns CDR1 MNHNS and CDR2 SASEGT. Trimming cost V 2 bases and J 7 bases, with 12 bases left between them. The time point here: newly diagnosed GD, antithyroid drugs for less than 3 months. Preparation of the TCR library used RNA extracted from PBMCs. These data also featured in a second study, about T cells in Graves' hyperthyroidism and ophthalmopathy. According to that study: HTBI primers drove first-round RT-PCR of the TCR CDR3.

This clonotype was sampled from a woman between 25 and 40 years old with Graves disease. The sequencing here drew on peripheral blood mononuclear cells (PBMCs), taken at new diagnosis, from a patient treated with antithyroid drugs. The gene calls are TRBV6-1 and TRBJ2-7, with a tentative D call TRBD1 (5 bases). As DNA, the CDR3 is TGTGCCAGCAGTGAACAGGGAAGGGTTGAGCAGTACTTC. Its translation: CASSEQGRVEQYF.